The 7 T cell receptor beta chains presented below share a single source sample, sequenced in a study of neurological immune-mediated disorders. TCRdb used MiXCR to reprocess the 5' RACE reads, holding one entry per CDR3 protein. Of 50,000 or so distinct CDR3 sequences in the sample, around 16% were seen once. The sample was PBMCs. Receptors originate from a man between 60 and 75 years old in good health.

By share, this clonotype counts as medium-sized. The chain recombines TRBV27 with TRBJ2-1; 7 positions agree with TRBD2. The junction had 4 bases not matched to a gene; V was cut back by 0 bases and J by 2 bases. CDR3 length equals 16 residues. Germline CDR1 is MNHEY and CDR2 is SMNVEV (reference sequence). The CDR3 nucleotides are TGTGCCAGCAGTTTATCTTCTCTAGCGGCCTACAATGAGCAGTTCTTC. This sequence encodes CASSLSSLAAYNEQFF.

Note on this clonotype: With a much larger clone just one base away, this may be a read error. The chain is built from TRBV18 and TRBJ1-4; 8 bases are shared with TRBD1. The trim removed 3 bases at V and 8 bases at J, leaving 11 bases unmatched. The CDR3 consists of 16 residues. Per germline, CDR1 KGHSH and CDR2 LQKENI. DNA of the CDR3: TGTGCCAGCTCACCGGGCGGGACAGGCCGAGAGGAAAAACTGTTTTTT. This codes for CASSPGGTGREEKLFF. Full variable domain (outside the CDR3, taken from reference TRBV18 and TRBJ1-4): NAGVMQNPRHLVRRRGQEARLRCSPMKGHSHVYWYRQLPEEGLKFMVYLQKENIIDESGMPKERFSAEFPKEGPSILRIQQVVRGDSAAYFCASSPGGTGREEKLFFGSGTQLSVL.

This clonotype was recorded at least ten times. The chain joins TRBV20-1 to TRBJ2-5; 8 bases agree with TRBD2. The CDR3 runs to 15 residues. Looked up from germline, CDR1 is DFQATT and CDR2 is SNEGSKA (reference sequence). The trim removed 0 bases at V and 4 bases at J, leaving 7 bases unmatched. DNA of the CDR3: TGCAGTGCTAGAGATGCGGGGGGAGACGGAGAGACCCAGTACTTC. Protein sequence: CSARDAGGDGETQYF.

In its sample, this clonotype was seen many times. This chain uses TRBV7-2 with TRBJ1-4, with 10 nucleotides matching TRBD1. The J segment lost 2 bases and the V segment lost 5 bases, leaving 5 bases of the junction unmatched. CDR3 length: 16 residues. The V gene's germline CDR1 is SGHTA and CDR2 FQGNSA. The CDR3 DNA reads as TGTGCCAGCAGCACCCTGGGACAGGGGACTAATGAAAAACTGTTTTTT. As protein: CASSTLGQGTNEKLFF.

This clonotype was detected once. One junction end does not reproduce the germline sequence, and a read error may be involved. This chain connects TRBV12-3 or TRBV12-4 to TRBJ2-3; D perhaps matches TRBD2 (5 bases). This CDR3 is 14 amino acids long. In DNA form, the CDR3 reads TGTTCCAGCAGTCCCACGGCGGGCGCAGATACGCAGTATTTT. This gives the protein CSSSPTAGADTQYF.

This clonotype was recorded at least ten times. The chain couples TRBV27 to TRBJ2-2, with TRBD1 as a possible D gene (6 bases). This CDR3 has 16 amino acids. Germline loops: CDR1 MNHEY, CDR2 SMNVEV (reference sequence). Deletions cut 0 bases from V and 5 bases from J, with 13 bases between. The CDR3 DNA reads TGTGCCAGCAGTTTATCGGGTACACAGGGAACCGGGGAGCTGTTTTTT. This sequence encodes CASSLSGTQGTGELFF.

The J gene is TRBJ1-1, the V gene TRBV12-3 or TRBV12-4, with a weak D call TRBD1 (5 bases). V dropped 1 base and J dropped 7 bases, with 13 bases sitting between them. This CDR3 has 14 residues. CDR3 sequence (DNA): TGTGCCAGCAGTTTAGACACGGGACGCAATGAAGCTTTCTTT. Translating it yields CASSLDTGRNEAFF.